This T cell receptor (beta chain) was sequenced for a study of blood T cell repertoires in COVID-19. The ends were cut back, 2 bases at V and 4 bases at J, with 8 bases in the middle. Germline CDR1 and CDR2: SGHTA and FQGNSA. This CDR3 contains 14 residues. Only in-frame clones appear in the TCRdb table, and some are missing; sequencing was by immunoSEQ multiplex PCR. In the table there are some 260,000 clones, about four fifths of which are singletons. This rearrangement joins TRBV7-2 to TRBJ1-4; possible D gene TRBD1, 5 bases. The receptor was derived from a woman under 30 with acute or convalescent COVID-19. The sample taken for sequencing was peripheral blood. DNA for the CDR3: TGTGCCAGCAGCTTATCAGGGATTAATGAAAAACTGTTTTTT. This codes for CASSLSGINEKLFF.